This record covers a single T cell receptor (beta chain). The antigen is not known. The sample originates from a study of a mutant IDH1 vaccine in newly diagnosed glioma. Study-wide context: The study gave patients eight vaccinations in weeks 1, 3, 5, 7, 11, 15, 19, 23. Broader study findings: Seemingly, top peripheral T cell clonotype changes bore no relation to pseudoprogression.

The length of the CDR3 is 16 residues. Trimming at V came to 4 bases and at J to 1 base, leaving 6 bases not matched to a gene. The germline gives CDR1 SGHNT, CDR2 YYREEE (reference sequence). Time point given: week 11, during vaccination. What each vaccine dose contained was 300 ug of mutant IDH1 20-mer peptide, accompanied by topical imiquimod. Astrocytomas found in donors were new, WHO grade 3 or 4, IDH1-mutant and ATRX-lost. Here immunoSEQ multiplex PCR was the method, and the copy in TCRdb shows in-frame clones only, minus some. The sample contains some 64,000 clones, 70% to 85% of which appear only once.

V and J are TRBV5-4 and TRBJ2-5; 11 bases align to TRBD2. The material sequenced was PBMCs, taken from a glioma patient whose treatment included an IDH1 peptide vaccine. The clonotype was recovered from a woman between 50 and 59 years old with glioma. The DNA of the CDR3 is TGTGCCAGCAGCACCGGGACTAGCGGAAGCCAAGAGACCCAGTACTTC. Protein product: CASSTGTSGSQETQYF.